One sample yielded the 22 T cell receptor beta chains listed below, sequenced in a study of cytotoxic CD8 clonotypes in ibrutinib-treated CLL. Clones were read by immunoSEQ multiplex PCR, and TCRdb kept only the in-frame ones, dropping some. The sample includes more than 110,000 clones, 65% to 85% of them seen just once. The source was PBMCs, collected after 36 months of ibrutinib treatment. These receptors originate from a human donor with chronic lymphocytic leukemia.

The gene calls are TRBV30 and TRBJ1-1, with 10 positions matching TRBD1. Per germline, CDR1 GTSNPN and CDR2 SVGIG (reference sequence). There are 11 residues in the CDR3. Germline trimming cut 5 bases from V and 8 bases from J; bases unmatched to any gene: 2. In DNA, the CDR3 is TGTGCCTGGGACAGGGGGCTAGAAGCTTTCTTT. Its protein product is CAWDRGLEAFF.

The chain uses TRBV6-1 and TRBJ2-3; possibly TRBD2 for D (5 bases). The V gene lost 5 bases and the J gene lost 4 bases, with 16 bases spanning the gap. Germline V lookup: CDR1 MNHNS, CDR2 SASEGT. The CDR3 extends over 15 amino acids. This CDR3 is CASSFRTVVADTQYF. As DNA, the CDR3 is TGTGCCAGCAGTTTCCGGACTGTGGTCGCAGATACGCAGTATTTT.

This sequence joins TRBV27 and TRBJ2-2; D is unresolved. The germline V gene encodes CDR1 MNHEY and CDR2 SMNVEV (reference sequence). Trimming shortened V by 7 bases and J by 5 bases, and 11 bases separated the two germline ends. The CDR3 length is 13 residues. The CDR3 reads CASIRPGTGELFF. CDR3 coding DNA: TGTGCCAGCATTCGGCCAGGAACCGGGGAGCTGTTTTTT.

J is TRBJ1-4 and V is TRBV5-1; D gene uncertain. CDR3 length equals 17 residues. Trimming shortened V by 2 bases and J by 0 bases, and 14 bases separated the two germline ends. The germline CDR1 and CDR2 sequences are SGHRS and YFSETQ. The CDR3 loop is CASSLMYDSATNEKLFF. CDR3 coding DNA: TGCGCCAGCAGCTTAATGTACGATTCTGCAACTAATGAAAAACTGTTTTTT. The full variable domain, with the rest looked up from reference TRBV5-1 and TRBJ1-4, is KAGVTQTPRYLIKTRGQQVTLSCSPISGHRSVSWYQQTPGQGLQFLFEYFSETQRNKGNFPGRFSGRQFSNSRSEMNVSTLELGDSALYLCASSLMYDSATNEKLFFGSGTQLSVL.

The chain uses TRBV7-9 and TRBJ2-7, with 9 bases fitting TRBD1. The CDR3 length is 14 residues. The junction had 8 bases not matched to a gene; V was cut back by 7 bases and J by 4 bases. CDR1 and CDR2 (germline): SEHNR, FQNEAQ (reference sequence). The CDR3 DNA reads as TGTGCCAGCAAACCCGACAGGGGGTTGTACGAGCAGTACTTC. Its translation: CASKPDRGLYEQYF.

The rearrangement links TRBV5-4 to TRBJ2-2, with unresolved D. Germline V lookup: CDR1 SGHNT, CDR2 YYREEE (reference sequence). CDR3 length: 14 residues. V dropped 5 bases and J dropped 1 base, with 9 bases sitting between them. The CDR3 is CASRATMNTGELFF. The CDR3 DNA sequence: TGTGCCAGCAGAGCTACAATGAACACCGGGGAGCTGTTTTTT.

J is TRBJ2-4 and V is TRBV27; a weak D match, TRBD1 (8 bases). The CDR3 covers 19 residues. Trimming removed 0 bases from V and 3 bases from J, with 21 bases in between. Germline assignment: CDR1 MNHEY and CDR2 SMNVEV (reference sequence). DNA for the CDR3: TGTGCCAGCAGTTTATCGGGGGGGACAGGCAGATTCGGCAAAAACATTCAGTACTTC. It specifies CASSLSGGTGRFGKNIQYF.

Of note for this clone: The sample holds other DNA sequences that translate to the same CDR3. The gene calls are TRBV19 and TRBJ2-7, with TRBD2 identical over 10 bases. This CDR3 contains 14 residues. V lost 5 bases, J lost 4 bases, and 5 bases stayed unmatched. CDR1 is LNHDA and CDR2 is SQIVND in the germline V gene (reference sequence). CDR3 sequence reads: CASSPQTSGYEQYF. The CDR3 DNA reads TGTGCCAGTAGTCCCCAGACTAGCGGGTACGAGCAGTACTTC.

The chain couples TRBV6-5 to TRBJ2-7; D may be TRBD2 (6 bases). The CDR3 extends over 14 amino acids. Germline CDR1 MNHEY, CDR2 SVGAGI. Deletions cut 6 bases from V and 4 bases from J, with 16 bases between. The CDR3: CASSSRDFSYEQYF. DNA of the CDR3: TGTGCCAGCAGCAGCCGGGACTTTTCGTACGAGCAGTACTTC.

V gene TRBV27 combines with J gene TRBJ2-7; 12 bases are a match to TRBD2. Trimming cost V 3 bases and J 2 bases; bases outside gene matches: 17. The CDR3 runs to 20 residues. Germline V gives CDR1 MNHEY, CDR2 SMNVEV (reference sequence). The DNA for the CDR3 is TGTGCCAGCAGTTTGAGGGGGGCACGGCTAGCGGGAGGGAAGGCCTACGAGCAGTACTTC. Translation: CASSLRGARLAGGKAYEQYF.

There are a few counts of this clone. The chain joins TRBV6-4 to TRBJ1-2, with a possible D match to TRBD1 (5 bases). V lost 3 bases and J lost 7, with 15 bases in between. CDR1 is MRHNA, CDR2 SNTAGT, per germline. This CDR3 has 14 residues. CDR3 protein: CASSETLRGGGYTF. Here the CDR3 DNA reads TGTGCCAGCAGTGAAACCCTAAGGGGAGGTGGCTACACCTTC.

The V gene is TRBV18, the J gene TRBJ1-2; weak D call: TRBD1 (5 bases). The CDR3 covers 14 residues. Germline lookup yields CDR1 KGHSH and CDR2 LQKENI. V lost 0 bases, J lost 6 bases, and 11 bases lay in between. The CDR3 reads CASSPPWGRNGYTF. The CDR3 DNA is TGTGCCAGCTCACCACCGTGGGGCCGGAATGGCTACACCTTC.

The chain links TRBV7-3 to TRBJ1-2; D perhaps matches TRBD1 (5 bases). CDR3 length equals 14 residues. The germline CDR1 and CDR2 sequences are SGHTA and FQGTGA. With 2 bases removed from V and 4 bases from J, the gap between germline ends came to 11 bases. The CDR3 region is CASSLDGRAYGYTF. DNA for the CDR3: TGTGCCAGCAGCTTAGACGGCAGGGCCTATGGCTACACCTTC.

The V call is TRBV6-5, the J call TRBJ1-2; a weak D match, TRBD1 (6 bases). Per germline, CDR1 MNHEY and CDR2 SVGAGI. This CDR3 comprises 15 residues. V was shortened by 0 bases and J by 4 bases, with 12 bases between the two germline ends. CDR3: CASSYSKHRAYGYTF. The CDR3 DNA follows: TGTGCCAGCAGTTACTCGAAACACAGGGCCTATGGCTACACCTTC.

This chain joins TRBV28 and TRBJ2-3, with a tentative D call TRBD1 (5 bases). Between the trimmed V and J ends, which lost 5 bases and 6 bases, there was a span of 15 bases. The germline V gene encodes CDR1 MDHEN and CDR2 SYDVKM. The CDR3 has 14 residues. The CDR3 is CASSVPRGGDTQYF. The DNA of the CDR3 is TGTGCCAGCAGTGTCCCTAGGGGTGGTGATACGCAGTATTTT.

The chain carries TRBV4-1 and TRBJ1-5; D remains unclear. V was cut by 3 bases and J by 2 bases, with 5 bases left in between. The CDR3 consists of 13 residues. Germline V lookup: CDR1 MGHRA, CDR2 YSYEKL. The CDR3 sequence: CASSHGGNQPQHF. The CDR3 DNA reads TGCGCCAGCAGCCACGGTGGCAATCAGCCCCAGCATTTT.

This CDR3 is CASSSRTGATITDTQYF. For the CDR3, the DNA is TGTGCCAGCAGCTCACGGACAGGGGCGACCATCACAGATACGCAGTATTTT. The J gene is TRBJ2-3, the V gene TRBV7-8, with 9 nucleotides matching TRBD1. CDR1 is SGHVS and CDR2 is FQNEAQ in the germline V gene. This CDR3 has 17 residues. V lost 4 bases and J lost 2; bases outside the gene matches: 10.

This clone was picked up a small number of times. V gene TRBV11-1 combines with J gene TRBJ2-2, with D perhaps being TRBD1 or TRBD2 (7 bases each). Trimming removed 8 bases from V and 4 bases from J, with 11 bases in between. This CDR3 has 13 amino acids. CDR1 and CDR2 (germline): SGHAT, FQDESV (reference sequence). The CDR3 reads CASAGGVTGELFF. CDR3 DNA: TGTGCCAGCGCAGGGGGGGTCACCGGGGAGCTGTTTTTT.

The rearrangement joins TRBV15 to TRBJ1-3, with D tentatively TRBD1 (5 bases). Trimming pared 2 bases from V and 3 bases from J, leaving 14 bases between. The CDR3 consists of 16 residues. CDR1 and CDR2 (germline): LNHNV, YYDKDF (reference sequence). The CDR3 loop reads CATSRQGSGVGNTIYF. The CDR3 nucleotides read TGTGCCACCAGCAGACAGGGATCGGGCGTTGGAAACACCATATATTTT.

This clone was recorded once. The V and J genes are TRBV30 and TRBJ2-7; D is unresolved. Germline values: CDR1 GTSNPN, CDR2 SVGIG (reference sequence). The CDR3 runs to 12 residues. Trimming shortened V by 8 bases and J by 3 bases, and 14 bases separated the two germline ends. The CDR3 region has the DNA TGTGCCACCCAGCCGGGTTACTACGAGCAGTACTTC. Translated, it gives CATQPGYYEQYF.

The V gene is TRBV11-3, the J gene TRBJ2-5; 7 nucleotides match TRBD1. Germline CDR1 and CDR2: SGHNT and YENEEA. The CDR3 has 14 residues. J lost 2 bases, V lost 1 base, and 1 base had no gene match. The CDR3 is CASSLVGQQETQYF. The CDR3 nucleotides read TGTGCCAGCAGCTTAGTGGGACAGCAAGAGACCCAGTACTTC.

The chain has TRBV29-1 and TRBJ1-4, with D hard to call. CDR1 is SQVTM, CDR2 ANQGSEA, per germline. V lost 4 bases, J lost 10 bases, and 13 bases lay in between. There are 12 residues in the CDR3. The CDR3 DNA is TGCAGCGTTGGAGCCAACCTCGGAAAACTGTTTTTT. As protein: CSVGANLGKLFF.